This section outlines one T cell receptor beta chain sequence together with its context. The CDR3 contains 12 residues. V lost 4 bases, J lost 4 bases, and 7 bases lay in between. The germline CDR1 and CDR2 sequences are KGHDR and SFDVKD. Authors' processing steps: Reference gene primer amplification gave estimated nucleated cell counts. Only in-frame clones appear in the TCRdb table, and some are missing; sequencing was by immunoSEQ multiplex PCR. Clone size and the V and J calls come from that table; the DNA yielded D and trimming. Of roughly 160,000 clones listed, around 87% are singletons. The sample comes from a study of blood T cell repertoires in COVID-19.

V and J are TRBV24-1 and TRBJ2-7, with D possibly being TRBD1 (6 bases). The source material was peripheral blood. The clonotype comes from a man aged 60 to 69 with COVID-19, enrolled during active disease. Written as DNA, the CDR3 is TGTGCCACCAGTGACAGGGGTTACGAGCAGTACTTC. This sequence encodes CATSDRGYEQYF.